This T cell receptor (beta chain) is from a study of blood T cell repertoires in COVID-19 (dated by TCRdb to 2019 to 2021). Background on the whole study: Samples covering the acute and convalescent phases of COVID-19 were provided by collaborators in the United States, Italy and Spain. Nearly every sample came with metadata listing a de-identified subject ID, COVID-19 status, age in years and sex. Samples came from the ongoing ImmuneRACE study (first 160 participants) plus 1,254 subjects from 6 global collaborators. The repertoires were released in a freely available public database meant as a resource for research on the immune response to SARS-CoV-2. The dataset comprised deeply sampled blood TCRbeta repertoires from subjects exposed to, actively infected with, or recovered from COVID-19. The prospective study material was composed of cDNA or gDNA derived from T cells, B-cell-depleted T cells, or PBMCs. HLA class I and class II types, where available, came from metadata supplied by the sample provider rather than from assay-based typing. Overall results and qualifications from the work: Clinical and demographic metadata were provided uncurated, with the amount varying by source and participant.

As concerns this clone: Its antigen is not yet known. One base away there is no much larger clone; base qualities are not given.

A second Seattle source provided samples from volunteer blood donors who had recovered from COVID-19. Whole blood was collected in K2EDTA tubes by collaborating institutions according to the institutions' own protocols. For TCRbeta analysis, collaborator samples were shipped as frozen whole blood, as isolated PBMCs, or as DNA extracted from either sample type. TCRbeta CDR3 regions were amplified from genomic DNA using the immunoSEQ Assay, a bias-controlled multiplex PCR. As for how the authors treated the data: Nucleated cell counts per sample were estimated from amplification of reference gene primers within the assay. To quantify the absolute abundance of each unique TCRbeta CDR3 rearrangement, sequence reads were collapsed and filtered. For each sample, productive Simpson clonality was calculated as the square root of Simpson's diversity index over productive rearrangements. The table comes from immuneACCESS by way of TCRdb, which keeps in-frame sequences with V and J called. Part of the clones is missing from these tables; in studies checked, under half for an unresolved V gene and the rest for unknown reasons. That table gives V, J and clone size, and the DNA gave D and trimming. For this sample the table gives about 160,000 clones, of which roughly 87% were detected only once. The biggest ten clones account for approximately 4.1% of the sample.

Counted from cysteine to phenylalanine, this CDR3 has 15 amino acids. Here the CDR3 DNA is all that survives: 45 bases in frame from base 1. Trimmed from V: 3 bases; trimmed from J: 5 bases; junction bases lacking a gene match: 11. CDR1 and CDR2 (SGDLS, YYNGEE) derive from the germline V gene. Sample: peripheral blood. The chain was built from TRBV9 and TRBJ2-7, and TRBD2 aligns with 7 junction nucleotides. The source of this sequence is a woman aged 55-69 years who had recovered from COVID-19. The DNA is as follows: TGTGCCAGCAGCGCCGGGGGGTGGGTTTCCGACGAGCAGTACTTC. The resulting protein is CASSAGGWVSDEQYF.